These T cell receptor beta chains were read from a single sample in a study of tumor and adjacent non-tumor tissue in lung cancer. In TCRdb, the multiplex PCR reads were re-called with MiXCR into one record per CDR3 protein. The sample shows 80,000 or so distinct CDR3 sequences, 65% to 85% of them seen only once. The specimen was distant non-tumor lung tissue. All receptors come from a man between 60 and 75 years old with non-small cell lung cancer. Both conserved end residues are part of each CDR3. D genes are given only for firm matches. Some rows mark clone size as missing; the rest say once, few, many or name a class of expanded clone.

many	TRBV6-4	TRBJ2-4	-	CASSVRGAKDIQYF	TGTGCCAGCAGTGTTAGAGGGGCGAAGGACATTCAGTACTTC
-	TRBV4-1	TRBJ1-2	-	CTSIQGRGPNYDYTF	TGCACCAGCATCCAAGGCCGGGGACCTAACTATGACTACACCTTC
-	TRBV11-2	TRBJ2-7	-	CVSSLQGWDGDEQYF	TGTGTCAGCAGCTTACAGGGTTGGGACGGCGACGAGCAGTATTTC
-	TRBV12-3/TRBV12-4	TRBJ2-3	-	CASTPGDTQYF	TGTGCCAGCACCCCTGGGGATACGCAATATTTT
few	TRBV20-1	TRBJ1-2	-	CSAKTGTDYGYTF	TGCAGTGCTAAGACGGGGACCGACTATGGCTACACCTTC
-	TRBV5-4	TRBJ2-6	-	CASSLGSSSPSGANIPTF	TGTGCCAGCAGCTTGGGTTCCAGCTCCCCCTCTGGGGCCAACATCCCGACTTTC
-	TRBV20-1	TRBJ2-5	-	CSAKIPQWVTQETQYF	TGCAGTGCGAAAATCCCCCAGTGGGTAACCCAAGAGACCCAGTATTTC
-	TRBV11-3	TRBJ1-1	-	CASSLTPNLYGRNAEAFF	TGTGCCAGTAGCTTAACGCCGAATCTATATGGTCGGAACGCTGAAGCTTTCTTT
-	TRBV6-5	TRBJ1-5	TRBD1	CASSYSGQVSQPPHF	TGCGCCAGCAGTTACAGTGGACAGGTTAGTCAGCCCCCGCATTTT
-	TRBV11-2	TRBJ2-6	TRBD1	CVNSLVPKDRPSGANVLTF	TGTGTCAACAGCTTGGTTCCAAAGGACAGGCCCTCTGGGGCCAACGTCCTGACTTTC
once	TRBV11-2	TRBJ1-6	-	CASSLGMDDNSPLHF	TGTGCCAGCAGCTTGGGAATGGACGATAATTCACCCCTCCACTTT
-	TRBV20-1	TRBJ2-1	-	CIVRARSRTEFDEQFF	TGCATTGTTAGAGCAAGGAGCCGGACCGAGTTTGATGAGCAGTTCTTC
-	TRBV11-3	TRBJ2-1	TRBD2	CATSSLAGEPGNEQFF	TGTGCCACCAGCTCCCTAGCGGGGGAGCCGGGGAATGAGCAGTTCTTC
-	TRBV11-2	TRBJ2-5	TRBD1	CASNSTGEDTRYF	TGTGCCAGTAACTCTACAGGGGAAGATACCCGGTACTTC
-	TRBV14	TRBJ2-2	-	CASSPRTAGELFF	TGTGCCAGCAGCCCCCGGACGGCGGGGGAGCTGTTTTTT
-	TRBV12-3/TRBV12-4	TRBJ2-1	TRBD2	CANGRSGGVREQFF	TGTGCCAACGGCAGAAGCGGGGGGGTTCGTGAGCAGTTCTTC
-	TRBV20-1	TRBJ2-3	-	CSAVPRDSSTDTQYF	TGCAGTGCTGTACCGCGGGACTCAAGCACAGATACGCAGTATTTT
-	TRBV29-1	TRBJ2-7	TRBD2	CNVRDYTGNEQYF	TGCAACGTGAGGGACTACACAGGCAACGAGCAGTACTTC
-	TRBV29-1	TRBJ1-1	-	CSVSTRGLTEGFF	TGCAGCGTCAGCACACGGGGGCTAACTGAAGGTTTCTTT
many	TRBV20-1	TRBJ1-2	TRBD1	CSAKRQGAGYRYTF	TGCAGTGCTAAAAGACAGGGAGCCGGCTATCGCTACACCTTC
many	TRBV5-6	TRBJ2-3	TRBD1	CASSLGTGVSTDTQYF	TGTGCCAGCAGCCTGGGGACAGGGGTTAGCACAGATACGCAGTATTTT
-	TRBV11-2	TRBJ1-1	-	CVSRLAGRGIEAFF	TGTGTCAGCCGCTTAGCCGGGAGGGGCATTGAAGCTTTCTTT
-	TRBV18	TRBJ1-2	-	CASSRPQYYGYTF	TGTGCCAGCTCACGGCCACAGTACTATGGCTACACCTTC
-	TRBV29-1	TRBJ2-4	TRBD1	CSVLRQGLAKNIQYF	TGCAGCGTTCTTCGACAGGGCTTAGCCAAAAACATTCAGTACTTC
-	TRBV5-1	TRBJ2-2	-	CTSSLAETTGELFF	TGCACCAGCAGCTTAGCGGAGACCACCGGGGAGCTGTTTTTT